This T cell receptor (beta chain) was identified during a study of T-cell memory formation after mild COVID-19. Whole-study results and caveats: Whereas later expanders leaned CD4+, clones contracting day 15 to 85 showed a balanced CD4/CD8 makeup. Memory from before infection featured some responding clones, which suggests cross-reactive memory joined. Contracting CD4+ clones lay largely in CM and EM, with CD8+ ones residing in EMRA.

The sample holds a few counts of this clonotype. Its matching antigen is unknown. It was 5'RACE with constant-segment primers that produced the TCR alpha and TCR beta cDNA libraries, which carried sample barcodes and UMIs. TCRdb reanalysed the 5' RACE reads using MiXCR and keeps one entry per CDR3 protein. Found here are about 340,000 distinct CDR3 sequences, roughly 15% of them singletons; the top ten hold about a fifth. The germline V and J ends were trimmed by 6 bases and 4 bases, with 16 bases remaining between them. The CDR3 totals 15 residues. Germline values: CDR1 SGHTA, CDR2 FQGNSA. Specimen: PBMCs or a T cell subset sorted from them (not recorded which). This clonotype was obtained from a man between 18 and 35 years old who had mild COVID-19 (a few samples of this study predate the infection). Cell type and time point are not known. The V gene is TRBV7-2, the J gene TRBJ1-3, with TRBD1 as a possible D gene (5 bases). The CDR3 protein is CASRQKAGRGNTIYF. The CDR3 DNA follows: TGTGCCAGCAGGCAGAAGGCAGGGAGAGGAAACACCATATATTTT.